A single sample is the source of the 27 T cell receptor beta chains below, sequenced in a study of blood T cell repertoires in COVID-19. Method: immunoSEQ multiplex PCR; TCRdb's copy keeps in-frame clones and lacks some. The sample contains around 370,000 clones, 85% to 90% of which appear only once. The sequenced material came from peripheral blood. These receptors all come from a woman in her 70s with COVID-19, enrolled during active disease.

This rearrangement joins TRBV18 to TRBJ2-3; 7 positions match TRBD1. The CDR3 covers 15 residues. Losses at the gene ends were 2 bases for V and 1 base for J; bases not matched to a gene: 3. Per the germline V gene, CDR1 is KGHSH and CDR2 is LQKENI. The CDR3 region is CASSPGQEGTDTQYF. The CDR3 coding sequence is TGTGCCAGCTCACCAGGACAGGAGGGCACAGATACGCAGTATTTT.

The genes are TRBV18 and TRBJ1-1; TRBD1 is a possible D gene (6 bases). CDR1 KGHSH and CDR2 LQKENI come from the germline V gene. The V and J ends lost 4 bases and 1 base respectively, with 16 bases between them. This CDR3 comprises 16 residues. CDR3 sequence reads: CASSLRTGSKNTEAFF. CDR3 nucleotide sequence: TGTGCCAGCTCACTCCGCACAGGGTCTAAGAACACTGAAGCTTTCTTT.

This chain connects TRBV5-8 to TRBJ2-6; a possible D gene is TRBD2 (6 bases). CDR1 and CDR2 from the germline V gene are SGHTS and YDEGEE. The CDR3 length is 15 residues. The V and J ends lost 0 bases and 3 bases respectively, with 7 bases between them. The CDR3 bases are TGTGCCAGCAGCTTGGCCGGGGGTGGGGCCAACGTCCTGACTTTC. This encodes CASSLAGGGANVLTF.

The CDR3: CATSRGGTVYEQYF. DNA of the CDR3: TGTGCCACCAGCAGAGGGGGGACAGTTTACGAGCAGTACTTC. The V call is TRBV15, the J call TRBJ2-7, with 7 bases fitting TRBD1. This CDR3 region has 14 residues. Germline values: CDR1 LNHNV, CDR2 YYDKDF (reference sequence). Trimming at V came to 1 base and at J to 4 bases, leaving 4 bases not matched to a gene.

The rearrangement uses TRBV6-5 and TRBJ1-2, with a tentative D call TRBD1 (5 bases). Germline V gene sequence: CDR1 MNHEY, CDR2 SVGAGI. CDR3 length: 15 amino acids. Trimming removed 7 bases from V and 3 bases from J, with 18 bases in between. CDR3 sequence reads: CASNLNRDSYYGYTF. CDR3 nucleotide sequence: TGTGCCAGCAACCTTAACCGGGACTCCTACTATGGCTACACCTTC.

The rearrangement links TRBV29-1 to TRBJ1-2, with D hard to call. Trimming removed 2 bases from V and 5 bases from J, with 9 bases in between. In germline, CDR1 is SQVTM, CDR2 ANQGSEA. This CDR3 spans 12 amino acids. The CDR3 nucleotides read TGCAGCGTTGAACGGCAGACTTATGGCTACACCTTC. Its protein product is CSVERQTYGYTF.

This sequence joins TRBV5-8 and TRBJ1-1; 7 bases agree with TRBD1. Germline V CDR1 and CDR2: SGHTS, YDEGEE. V lost 4 bases to trimming and J lost 5 bases; unmatched junction nucleotides: 5. This CDR3 is 13 amino acids long. The CDR3 DNA sequence: TGTGCCAGCAGCCTAGGGGGCCATACTGAAGCTTTCTTT. Encoded protein: CASSLGGHTEAFF.

V and J are TRBV7-2 and TRBJ1-2; a weak D match, TRBD1 (6 bases). The V end was cut by 5 bases, the J end by 4 bases, with 23 bases between. The CDR3 contains 17 residues. The germline gives CDR1 SGHTA, CDR2 FQGNSA. The CDR3 DNA is TGTGCCAGCAGCATTGCAGGGGTTGGTGGTGTAGCCTATGGCTACACCTTC. The encoded protein is CASSIAGVGGVAYGYTF.

The chain joins TRBV14 to TRBJ2-7, with D uncertain. In germline, CDR1 is SGHDN, CDR2 FVKESK. Trimming took 2 bases from V and 6 from J, leaving 5 bases between them. The CDR3 has 11 amino acids. CDR3 sequence: CASSQSLEQYF. Written as DNA, the CDR3 is TGTGCCAGCAGCCAAAGCCTCGAGCAGTACTTC.

The chain carries TRBV12-3 or TRBV12-4 and TRBJ2-2, with no clear D. Between the trimmed V and J ends, which lost 7 bases and 0 bases, there was a span of 6 bases. The CDR3 runs to 13 residues. CDR3 in DNA: TGTGCCAGCACCCCGGCGAACACCGGGGAGCTGTTTTTT. Translated: CASTPANTGELFF.

The V and J genes are TRBV9 and TRBJ2-1; unclear D gene. The CDR3 is 13 amino acids. The germline gives CDR1 SGDLS, CDR2 YYNGEE. Trimming removed 0 bases from V and 3 bases from J, with 4 bases in between. As DNA, the CDR3 is TGTGCCAGCAGCGTAGGTAGCTACAATGAGCAGTTCTTC. Translated: CASSVGSYNEQFF.

CDR3 region: CASSLGDRDTYGYTF. The CDR3 DNA reads as TGTGCCAGCAGCTTAGGGGACAGGGATACCTATGGCTACACCTTC. The V gene is TRBV7-9, the J gene TRBJ1-2; TRBD1 aligns across 9 bases. Germline V CDR1 and CDR2: SEHNR, FQNEAQ (reference sequence). The CDR3 totals 15 residues. The trim removed 1 base at V and 4 bases at J, leaving 4 bases unmatched.

The V and J genes are TRBV12-3 or TRBV12-4 and TRBJ1-6; a possible D gene is TRBD1 (5 bases). This CDR3 has 13 amino acids. Trimming left V 6 bases short and J 6 bases short, with 9 bases between. The CDR3 sequence is CASRTVFNSPLHF. The DNA for the CDR3 is TGTGCCAGCAGGACAGTCTTTAATTCACCCCTCCACTTT.

V and J are TRBV2 and TRBJ1-1; 11 bases agree with TRBD1. Germline assignment: CDR1 SNHLY and CDR2 FYNNEI. CDR3 length: 15 residues. V lost 5 bases, J lost 4 bases, and 6 bases stayed unmatched. The CDR3 nucleotides read TGTGCCAGCAGTTACTCCGGGACAGGGGGCACTGAAGCTTTCTTT. This sequence encodes CASSYSGTGGTEAFF.

The gene calls are TRBV7-6 and TRBJ1-1; D is unclear. The CDR3 sequence is 15 residues long. CDR1 SGHVS and CDR2 FNYEAQ come from the germline V gene. V was trimmed by 4 bases and J by 2 bases, leaving 14 bases between them. CDR3 sequence (DNA): TGTGCCAGCAGCTCCCCCCGGGGAGCAAACACTGAAGCTTTCTTT. Amino acid sequence: CASSSPRGANTEAFF. The variable domain in full, with the rest retrieved from reference TRBV7-6 and TRBJ1-1, is GAGVSQSPRYKVTKRGQDVALRCDPISGHVSLYWYRQALGQGPEFLTYFNYEAQQDKSGLPNDRFSAERPEGSISTLTIQRTEQRDSAMYRCASSSPRGANTEAFFGQGTRLTVV.

The rearrangement joins TRBV5-1 to TRBJ1-2; TRBD1 matches 9 bases. J gave up 0 bases and V 4 bases, and 10 bases lay outside the gene matches. This CDR3 contains 17 residues. Germline assignment: CDR1 SGHRS and CDR2 YFSETQ. The CDR3 nucleotides are TGCGCCAGCAGCAGACCTTCCGGGACAGGGTCTAACTATGGCTACACCTTC. This gives the protein CASSRPSGTGSNYGYTF.

The chain is built from TRBV4-2 and TRBJ2-3; unclear D gene. V was cut by 1 base and J by 4 bases, with 6 bases left in between. This CDR3 region has 13 residues. Germline CDR1 and CDR2: LGHNA and YNFKEQ. CDR3 nucleotides: TGTGCCAGCAGCCAAGGACTCCCAGATACGCAGTATTTT. Its translation is CASSQGLPDTQYF.

This clone has a single count. V gene TRBV10-3 combines with J gene TRBJ1-3; D gene unclear. The CDR3 is made up of 14 amino acids. Deletions cut 5 bases from V and 2 bases from J, with 10 bases between. Germline V CDR1 and CDR2: ENHRY, SYGVKD. The CDR3: CAISSGRAGNTIYF. The CDR3 nucleotides are TGTGCCATCAGTTCGGGAAGGGCTGGAAACACCATATATTTT.

This clone appeared a single time. This chain connects TRBV12-5 to TRBJ2-7; possibly TRBD2 for D (6 bases). V lost 5 bases, J lost 7 bases, and 12 bases lay in between. Germline V gives CDR1 LGHNT, CDR2 FRNRAP. The CDR3 runs 12 residues. The CDR3 bases are TGTGCTAGTGGTGGCTCTGGAGGGGAGCAGTACTTC. It specifies CASGGSGGEQYF.

The chain uses TRBV19 and TRBJ1-2, with D uncertain. This CDR3 has 13 residues. Germline V gene lookup returns CDR1 LNHDA and CDR2 SQIVND (reference sequence). Trimming shortened V by 7 bases and J by 8 bases, and 17 bases separated the two germline ends. The DNA of the CDR3 is TGTGCCAGTACCCCGGCCCTGGCGGGGGGCTACACCTTC. The encoded protein is CASTPALAGGYTF.

As DNA, the CDR3 is TGTGCCAGCAGTCCCCAGACAGGGTTAGAAAAACTGTTTTTT. Its protein product is CASSPQTGLEKLFF. V usage is TRBV25-1 and J usage is TRBJ1-4; 7 bases agree with TRBD1. Per germline, CDR1 MGHDK and CDR2 SYGVNS. The CDR3 runs 14 residues. V shed 5 bases, J shed 8 bases, and the junction held 8 bases outside the gene matches.

The V and J genes are TRBV2 and TRBJ2-3, with TRBD1 identical over 9 bases. Germline CDR1 and CDR2: SNHLY and FYNNEI. This CDR3 is 15 amino acids long. Unmatched junction bases numbered 5, after V lost 5 bases and J lost 2 bases. CDR3: CASSKRQGVTDTQYF. In DNA form, the CDR3 reads TGTGCCAGCAGTAAGCGACAGGGGGTCACAGATACGCAGTATTTT.

The rearrangement links TRBV11-3 to TRBJ2-1; TRBD1 is a possible D gene (6 bases). Germline CDR1 SGHNT, CDR2 YENEEA. The V and J ends lost 1 base and 4 bases respectively, with 11 bases between them. The CDR3 runs 15 residues. The chain's CDR3 is CASSLAGTKYNEQFF. The CDR3, as DNA: TGTGCCAGCAGCTTAGCCGGGACAAAATACAATGAGCAGTTCTTC.

The gene calls are TRBV24-1 and TRBJ2-1; 10 bases agree with TRBD2. The V and J ends lost 4 bases and 8 bases, in that order; junction bases with no gene match: 10. This CDR3 spans 16 amino acids. Germline loops: CDR1 KGHDR, CDR2 SFDVKD. The CDR3 is CATSDSSGGAFHEQFF. CDR3 nucleotide sequence: TGTGCCACCAGTGACTCGAGCGGGGGGGCGTTCCATGAGCAGTTCTTC.

This clone was counted a few times. V usage is TRBV6-2 or TRBV6-3 and J usage is TRBJ1-1; no firm D call. The CDR3 consists of 14 residues. V was cut by 6 bases and J by 4 bases, with 15 bases left in between. Germline V CDR1 and CDR2: MNHEY, SVGEGT. In nucleotides, the CDR3 is TGTGCCAGCAGCCTGACCAACAGCTTCACTGAAGCTTTCTTT. Amino acid sequence: CASSLTNSFTEAFF.

This rearrangement joins TRBV7-2 to TRBJ2-3, with TRBD2 matching 12 bases. The CDR3 totals 13 residues. Germline CDR1 reads SGHTA; CDR2 reads FQGNSA. J lost 11 bases, V lost 6 bases, and 6 bases had no gene match. The CDR3: CASSSGTSGLQYF. The CDR3 region has the DNA TGTGCCAGCAGTTCGGGGACTAGCGGGCTGCAGTATTTT.

V usage is TRBV7-8 and J usage is TRBJ1-1; D call uncertain. The CDR3 consists of 15 residues. Trimming stripped 4 bases from V and 6 bases from J, with 18 bases between. Germline CDR1 is SGHVS and CDR2 is FQNEAQ. CDR3 amino acids: CASSSLDKIGAEAFF. As DNA, the CDR3 is TGTGCCAGCAGCTCCCTCGACAAGATCGGCGCTGAAGCTTTCTTT.